A selection of T cell receptor beta chains follows, all from one sample in a study of blood T cell repertoires in COVID-19. The protocol was immunoSEQ multiplex PCR, while the TCRdb copy is restricted to in-frame clones and leaves out a portion. The data contain about 120,000 clones, around 77% of them seen just once; the ten biggest clones take up 16%. Sequences were obtained from peripheral blood. Receptor source: a man between 60 and 75 years old with active or convalescent COVID-19. CDR3s include the opening cysteine and the closing phenylalanine or tryptophan. The order of the fields is V gene, clone size, D gene, J gene, CDR3 protein, CDR3 DNA. The D gene is left open where the match is weak. The size of a clone is reported for some rows only, either as once, few or many, or as a class for expanded clones.

v_gene: TRBV5-1
abundance: -
d_gene: TRBD1
j_gene: TRBJ2-7
CDR3aa: CASSSTGGVYEQYF
CDR3nt: TGCGCCAGCAGTTCAACAGGGGGCGTCTACGAGCAGTACTTC

v_gene: TRBV19
abundance: -
d_gene: TRBD1
j_gene: TRBJ1-2
CDR3aa: CASVKDRVEHGYTF
CDR3nt: TGTGCCAGCGTGAAGGACAGGGTGGAACATGGCTACACCTTC

v_gene: TRBV6-1
abundance: -
d_gene: -
j_gene: TRBJ2-6
CDR3aa: CASGGGRSSGANVLTF
CDR3nt: TGTGCCAGCGGTGGAGGGCGGAGCTCTGGGGCCAACGTCCTGACTTTC

v_gene: TRBV9
abundance: -
d_gene: -
j_gene: TRBJ2-2
CDR3aa: CASSVGGSGELFF
CDR3nt: TGTGCCAGCAGCGTAGGAGGGTCCGGGGAGCTGTTTTTT

v_gene: TRBV5-4
abundance: -
d_gene: -
j_gene: TRBJ2-1
CDR3aa: CASSWRGGGGYDEQFF
CDR3nt: TGTGCCAGCAGCTGGCGTGGGGGCGGGGGTTACGATGAGCAGTTCTTC

v_gene: TRBV6-5
abundance: -
d_gene: -
j_gene: TRBJ1-1
CDR3aa: CASTTWGGEAFF
CDR3nt: TGTGCCAGCACCACCTGGGGGGGCGAAGCTTTCTTT

v_gene: TRBV4-3
abundance: -
d_gene: -
j_gene: TRBJ2-1
CDR3aa: CASSQAWPPNEQFF
CDR3nt: TGCGCCAGCAGCCAAGCATGGCCTCCGAATGAGCAGTTCTTC

v_gene: TRBV27
abundance: -
d_gene: TRBD1
j_gene: TRBJ1-3
CDR3aa: CASSPDRDPGNTIYF
CDR3nt: TGTGCCAGCAGCCCGGACAGGGACCCTGGAAACACCATATATTTT

v_gene: TRBV3-1/TRBV3-2
abundance: few
d_gene: -
j_gene: TRBJ2-1
CDR3aa: CASSWTGYNEQFF
CDR3nt: TGTGCCAGCAGCTGGACTGGCTACAATGAGCAGTTCTTC

v_gene: TRBV4-2
abundance: -
d_gene: -
j_gene: TRBJ2-1
CDR3aa: CASSQDSAGEQFF
CDR3nt: TGTGCCAGCAGCCAAGACTCGGCGGGCGAGCAGTTCTTC

v_gene: TRBV27
abundance: -
d_gene: TRBD2
j_gene: TRBJ2-1
CDR3aa: CASSFPGGPNEQFF
CDR3nt: TGTGCCAGCAGTTTTCCGGGAGGGCCGAATGAGCAGTTCTTC

v_gene: TRBV5-1
abundance: -
d_gene: -
j_gene: TRBJ2-1
CDR3aa: CASSLGEDWMDEQFF
CDR3nt: TGCGCCAGCAGCTTGGGGGAGGACTGGATGGATGAGCAGTTCTTC

v_gene: TRBV5-4
abundance: -
d_gene: TRBD1
j_gene: TRBJ1-4
CDR3aa: CASSERQGANEKLFF
CDR3nt: TGTGCCAGCAGCGAGCGACAGGGTGCTAATGAAAAACTGTTTTTT

v_gene: TRBV15
abundance: -
d_gene: -
j_gene: TRBJ1-5
CDR3aa: CATSRVGGQPQHF
CDR3nt: TGTGCCACCAGCAGAGTCGGAGGTCAGCCCCAGCATTTT

v_gene: TRBV4-3
abundance: -
d_gene: -
j_gene: TRBJ2-1
CDR3aa: CASSQVEYNEQFF
CDR3nt: TGCGCCAGCAGCCAAGTCGAGTACAATGAGCAGTTCTTC

v_gene: TRBV7-3
abundance: -
d_gene: TRBD1
j_gene: TRBJ2-6
CDR3aa: CASSFWGQGAPGANVLTF
CDR3nt: TGTGCCAGCAGCTTCTGGGGGCAGGGGGCGCCTGGGGCCAACGTCCTGACTTTC

v_gene: TRBV7-3
abundance: -
d_gene: TRBD2
j_gene: TRBJ2-3
CDR3aa: CASARLAGETDTQYF
CDR3nt: TGTGCCAGCGCCCGACTAGCGGGAGAGACAGATACGCAGTATTTT

v_gene: TRBV28
abundance: -
d_gene: -
j_gene: TRBJ2-2
CDR3aa: CASSLGHLNTGELFF
CDR3nt: TGTGCCAGCAGTTTGGGACACCTCAACACCGGGGAGCTGTTTTTT

v_gene: TRBV7-9
abundance: few
d_gene: TRBD2
j_gene: TRBJ2-7
CDR3aa: CASSQTSREASWEQYF
CDR3nt: TGTGCCAGCAGCCAGACGTCGCGGGAGGCGTCGTGGGAGCAGTACTTC

v_gene: TRBV30
abundance: -
d_gene: TRBD1
j_gene: TRBJ1-1
CDR3aa: CAWSGRTGAMNTEAFF
CDR3nt: TGTGCCTGGAGTGGCAGGACAGGGGCGATGAACACTGAAGCTTTCTTT